This TCR beta chain is drawn from a study of CXCR3-negative and CXCR3-positive naive CD8 T cells (dated by TCRdb to between 2019 and 2020). Background on the whole study: Some 150 million TRB reads were obtained in total, roughly 1.5 +/- 0.3 million reads per library. Data from some twelve donors, pooled across two independent experiments, went into the diversity and physicochemical repertoire analyses. TRBV-TRBJ cluster analysis included naive subsets from several donors and memory cells from 3 donors.

Turning to this clonotype: It has no known antigen specificity.

The study at large found these results: Naive CXCR3-negative and CXCR3-positive cells from the same donor showed similar TRBV-TRBJ usage, whereas memory cells showed distinct patterns. Repertoire diversity was comparably high in both naive subsets but much lower in memory CD8+ T cells. Surface CD5, linked to self-reactivity in mice, was comparable between naive subsets; TCR interaction strength was therefore also inferred from TRB CDR3 physicochemical properties. Compared with CXCR3-negative naive cells, CXCR3-positive naive cells had TRB CDR3s with higher hydrophobicity (lower Kidera factor 4), lower energy, and higher strength and volume indices. Because CXCR3 expression was partially decreased after cryopreservation, freshly isolated PBMCs were used for most assays.

For each CD8+ T cell subset, flow sorting was done in triplicate, and about 300,000 cells per subset went directly into RLT lysis buffer. To keep memory contaminants out, a stringent definition of naive CD8+ T cells was applied: CD45RO-CCR7+CD27+CD95-. Peripheral blood mononuclear cells were isolated from buffy coats by standard density gradient centrifugation. Naive CXCR3-negative and CXCR3-positive CD8+ T cells were flow-sorted using a FACSAria III. An RNeasy Mini Kit was used to extract total RNA from the sorted cells. Spanning cysteine to phenylalanine, the CDR3 consists of 12 amino acids. The entry carries no DNA sequence. Based on the germline V gene, the CDR1 and CDR2 sequences are MDHEN and SYDVKM. TCRdb records NextSeq 550 as the sequencer. The Human TCR Profiling Kit (MiLaboratory) was used to make UMI-labeled 5' RACE TRB cDNA libraries. The full amount of extracted RNA was used for cDNA synthesis, and the full amount of resulting cDNA was used for PCR amplification. Libraries were prepared in parallel with an identical number of PCR cycles. In the authors' own workflow: MIGEC and MiXCR extracted about 53,000 +/- 10,000 unique UMI-labeled TRB cDNA molecules per library, requiring at least two reads per UMI. Each library averaged around 40,000 +/- 10,000 functional in-frame TRB CDR3 nucleotide clonotypes without stop codons. Diversity metrics, including normalized Shannon-Wiener and Chao1, were computed in VDJtools after downsampling to 5000 UMI-labeled TRB molecules per sample. VDJtools computed clonotype-size-weighted physicochemical properties of the central five CDR3 residues: interaction energy, strength, volume and Kidera factor 4. TCRdb reprocessed the sequencing reads and holds a single record per CDR3 protein sequence, with no DNA. In this record, the V and J calls reflect TCRdb's handling and not the investigators' own analysis. This specimen's table enumerates some 140,000 distinct CDR3 sequences. The leading ten clones occupy approximately 0.51% of the sample.

The TCR was taken from a human donor in good health. Some clones in this sample may be carry-over from other donors' samples. The sample comprised naive CXCR3+ CD8+ T cells from blood. Sample cell subset or site, as interpreted from the label and publication: CD45RO-CCR7+CD27+CD95- naive CD8+ T cells expressing CXCR3 (TNR3+). The chain is encoded by TRBV28 joined to TRBJ2-2. The CDR3 protein: CASKEYTGELFF.